The 2 T cell receptor beta chains listed next were all sequenced from one sample in a study of OX40 agonist ivuxolimab in advanced cancers. Sequencing used immunoSEQ multiplex PCR; TCRdb keeps in-frame clones, though not all of them. Here the sample spans tens of thousands of clones, around 84% being singletons. The sequencing here drew on CD4+ or CD8+ T cells sorted from blood, taken in a trial of the OX40 agonist ivuxolimab. The receptors originated from an adult with an advanced solid tumor such as melanoma, head and neck, liver or kidney cancer.

This clone has just a few counts. The V call is TRBV7-9, the J call TRBJ1-1, with D uncertain. There are 11 residues in the CDR3. The V gene lost 3 bases and the J gene lost 3 bases, with 2 bases spanning the gap. Germline CDR1 is SEHNR and CDR2 is FQNEAQ (reference sequence). CDR3 sequence: CASSLYTEAFF. Here the CDR3 DNA reads TGTGCCAGCAGCTTGTACACTGAAGCTTTCTTT.

J is TRBJ2-6 and V is TRBV4-2, with 7 bases fitting TRBD1. This CDR3 has 16 residues. Germline V lookup: CDR1 LGHNA, CDR2 YNFKEQ. Trimming at V came to 1 base and at J to 2 bases, leaving 2 bases not matched to a gene. For the CDR3, the DNA is TGTGCCAGCAGCCAAGTCACAGGGGCTGGGGCCAACGTCCTGACTTTC. Protein: CASSQVTGAGANVLTF.